This T cell receptor (beta chain) was identified in a study of blood T cell repertoires in COVID-19. For the study at large: Collection of acute and convalescent COVID-19 samples took place in the United States, Italy and Spain.

CDR1 and CDR2 from the germline V gene are GTSNPN and SVGIG (reference sequence). This CDR3 has 13 amino acids. The V end lost 0 bases, the J end lost 3 bases, and 8 bases lay between the germline ends. Only one count was recorded for this clone. Study processing details: Nucleated cell number was recorded as an estimate derived from reference gene primer amplification. TCRdb's copy holds only in-frame clones and misses some; the assay was immunoSEQ multiplex PCR. V and J calls and clone size follow that table, whereas D and trimming were derived from the DNA. The table lists roughly 250,000 clones, around 84% of them singletons, with over 0.95% in the top ten.

This TCR was recovered from a man aged 35-49 years with acute or convalescent COVID-19. Sequenced: peripheral blood. The V gene is TRBV30, the J gene TRBJ1-1; unclear D gene. Here the CDR3 DNA reads TGTGCCTGGAGTGTATTCGGGGACACTGAAGCTTTCTTT. Amino acids: CAWSVFGDTEAFF.